These 7 T cell receptor beta chains came from one sample sequenced in a study of glioma-infiltrating T cells (dated by TCRdb to about 2016). Sequencing relied on an Illumina MiSeq. TCR alpha and beta CDR3 regions were amplified with the iRepertoire nested amplicon-rescue multiplex PCR (arm-PCR) platform from RNA. TCRdb reran the public reads through fastp at Q25 and MiXCR, keeping productive beta chains. Records with the same CDR3 protein are collapsed into one entry carrying the most frequent genes and DNA. In this sample the table shows more than 350,000 distinct CDR3 sequences, 35% to 45% of which occur a single time. Of the sample, more than 10% is held by the ten largest clones. Source material: glioma tissue, nonneoplastic brain tissue, or PBMCs (not recorded which). These receptors were collected from a human donor with low-grade glioma or glioblastoma, undergoing nonglioma brain surgery, or in good health (not recorded which).

The table lists this clonotype with many counts. The chain has TRBV27 and TRBJ1-1; D call uncertain. Germline V gene lookup returns CDR1 MNHEY and CDR2 SMNVEV (reference sequence). This CDR3 comprises 17 residues. The V and J ends lost 5 bases and 0 bases respectively, with 19 bases between them. As DNA, the CDR3 is TGTGCCAGCAGTCCGACCCCCGGGCCTGTTATGAACACTGAAGCTTTCTTT. Translation gives CASSPTPGPVMNTEAFF.

This clonotype was seen ten or more times. This chain connects TRBV6-1 to TRBJ2-3; 10 bases agree with TRBD2. The ends lost 7 bases at V and 0 bases at J; junction bases unmatched: 4. CDR1 and CDR2 (germline): MNHNS, SASEGT. CDR3 length: 15 residues. The CDR3 nucleotides read TGTGCCAGCACCATACTAGCGGGGAGCACAGATACGCAGTATTTT. Its protein is CASTILAGSTDTQYF.

This clonotype was counted ten times or more. J is TRBJ2-3 and V is TRBV28; 7 bases fit TRBD2. Germline V gives CDR1 MDHEN, CDR2 SYDVKM. Trimming removed 4 bases from V and 2 bases from J; junction bases left unmatched: 9. The CDR3 totals 16 residues. The CDR3 here is CASSSPGAGDTDTQYF. The CDR3 DNA is TGTGCCAGCAGTTCCCCAGGTGCGGGAGACACAGATACGCAGTATTTT.

This clonotype was seen only a few times. This CDR3 reads CASSIRRLNQPQHF. Written as DNA, the CDR3 is TGTGCCAGTAGTATCAGACGGCTCAATCAGCCCCAGCATTTT. The chain links TRBV19 to TRBJ1-5; no clear D. Germline CDR1 and CDR2: LNHDA and SQIVND (reference sequence). V was clipped by 3 bases and J by 3 bases, with 9 bases between them. This CDR3 has 14 amino acids.

This chain joins TRBV27 and TRBJ2-1; TRBD2 matches at 9 bases. V was clipped by 6 bases and J by 8 bases; unmatched bases: 11. CDR1 MNHEY and CDR2 SMNVEV come from the germline V gene (reference sequence). This CDR3 has 15 residues. CDR3 protein: CASSPGASGTYEQFF. CDR3 DNA sequence: TGTGCCAGCAGCCCGGGCGCTAGCGGGACGTATGAGCAGTTCTTC.

Notes on this clonotype: A much larger clone differs by one base, so this may be a read error. The CDR3 protein is CASSHSEDQPQHF. The DNA for the CDR3 is TGTGCCAGCAGCCACAGTGAGGACCAGCCCCAGCATTTT. The V gene is TRBV6-2 or TRBV6-3, the J gene TRBJ1-5; D remains unclear. Germline lookup yields CDR1 MNHEY and CDR2 SVGEGT. This CDR3 is built from 13 residues. The V and J ends lost 6 bases and 7 bases respectively, with 13 bases between them.

This clonotype showed up just a few times. This chain joins TRBV28 and TRBJ2-7, with D perhaps given as TRBD1 or TRBD2 (6 bases each). CDR3 length: 16 amino acids. With 1 base removed from V and 5 bases from J, the gap between germline ends came to 18 bases. From germline, CDR1 is MDHEN and CDR2 SYDVKM. CDR3 bases: TGTGCCAGCAGTTTATCTCCCGAGGGGGGCATGAACGAGCAGTACTTC. Its translation: CASSLSPEGGMNEQYF.